One sample yielded the 8 T cell receptor beta chains listed below, sequenced in a study of blood T cell repertoires in COVID-19. Some clones are missing from TCRdb's copy, which holds only in-frame ones; the method was immunoSEQ multiplex PCR. The sample yields over 300,000 clones, 88% seen once. The sequencing sample was made of PBMCs or T cells enriched from blood (not recorded which). These receptors originate from a woman between 25 and 40 years old with acute COVID-19.

The chain carries TRBV27 and TRBJ2-1; TRBD2 agrees at 8 bases. With 4 bases clipped from V and 0 bases from J, the junction kept 2 bases outside the gene matches. Germline V gives CDR1 MNHEY, CDR2 SMNVEV (reference sequence). This CDR3 has 15 residues. The CDR3 reads CASSSGTSSYNEQFF. The CDR3, as DNA: TGTGCCAGCAGTTCTGGGACTAGCTCCTACAATGAGCAGTTCTTC.

The rearrangement links TRBV7-9 to TRBJ2-7, with a tentative D call TRBD1 (5 bases). The V end lost 3 bases, the J end lost 6 bases, and 12 bases lay between the germline ends. CDR3 length equals 13 residues. CDR1 and CDR2 from the germline V gene are SEHNR and FQNEAQ (reference sequence). Here the CDR3 reads CASSLGLLVEQYF. The CDR3 DNA follows: TGTGCCAGCAGCTTGGGGCTCTTGGTCGAGCAGTACTTC.

The chain links TRBV5-1 to TRBJ1-2; 11 positions match TRBD1. The CDR3 has 14 residues. The ends lost 4 bases at V and 4 bases at J; junction bases unmatched: 3. Per germline, CDR1 SGHRS and CDR2 YFSETQ. CDR3 in DNA: TGCGCCAGCAGCCCTGGGACAGGGGGCTATGGCTACACCTTC. Translating gives CASSPGTGGYGYTF.

The gene calls are TRBV9 and TRBJ1-3; TRBD1 matches at 8 bases. CDR1 is SGDLS and CDR2 is YYNGEE in the germline V gene. This CDR3 is 18 amino acids long. V trimming: 3 bases; J trimming: 3 bases; junction bases outside the gene matches: 14. CDR3 amino acids: CASSALGNRGSSGNTIYF. In DNA form, the CDR3 reads TGTGCCAGCAGCGCCCTTGGGAACAGGGGGTCTAGTGGAAACACCATATATTTT.

The chain combines TRBV6-6 with TRBJ1-5; no definite D call. The germline gives CDR1 MNHNY, CDR2 SVGAGI (reference sequence). The CDR3 is 14 residues long. Trimming removed 0 bases at V and 4 bases at J, with 7 bases between. The CDR3 bases are TGTGCCAGCAGTTACTCCCCGGAGAATCAGCCCCAGCATTTT. As protein: CASSYSPENQPQHF.

The chain combines TRBV10-3 with TRBJ1-2, with D uncertain. Trimming pared 6 bases from V and 0 bases from J, leaving 14 bases between. Germline lookup yields CDR1 ENHRY and CDR2 SYGVKD. This CDR3 spans 15 amino acids. The CDR3 loop is CAISRREGSNYGYTF. CDR3 nucleotides: TGTGCCATCAGCCGTCGAGAGGGCTCTAACTATGGCTACACCTTC.

This clone appeared a single time. The chain joins TRBV18 to TRBJ1-2; 7 bases are shared with TRBD1. CDR1 is KGHSH and CDR2 is LQKENI in the germline V gene. V dropped 6 bases and J dropped 6; count of bases not matched to a gene: 10. The CDR3 consists of 14 residues. The CDR3 bases are TGTGCCAGCTCCCCGAAGGTAGGGGGCCATGGCTACACCTTC. Protein sequence: CASSPKVGGHGYTF.

This chain links TRBV19 with TRBJ1-2; perhaps TRBD1 as D (6 bases). The CDR3 has 15 residues. Germline V gene lookup returns CDR1 LNHDA and CDR2 SQIVND (reference sequence). Trimming shortened V by 4 bases and J by 4 bases, and 16 bases separated the two germline ends. The CDR3 spells CASSTPRGSGYGYTF. As DNA, the CDR3 is TGTGCCAGTAGTACCCCGAGGGGGTCCGGCTATGGCTACACCTTC.